The 2 T cell receptor beta chains given below trace back to one sample, sequenced in a study of blood T cell repertoires in COVID-19. Clones were sequenced by immunoSEQ multiplex PCR, and TCRdb holds only the in-frame ones, with some missing. The sample records around 260,000 clones, over 75% being singletons. Sequenced material: peripheral blood. The source is a woman in her 70s with COVID-19, enrolled during active disease.

The chain combines TRBV20-1 with TRBJ1-1; no definite D call. Germline-derived CDR1 and CDR2 are DFQATT and SNEGSKA (reference sequence). Trimming cost V 3 bases and J 0 bases, with 14 bases left between them. The CDR3 has 15 residues. The CDR3 DNA sequence: TGCAGTGCTAGTCGGTTGGCGGGTATGAACACTGAAGCTTTCTTT. This sequence encodes CSASRLAGMNTEAFF.

V and J are TRBV7-2 and TRBJ2-5, with D unclear. The germline V and J ends were trimmed by 0 bases and 1 base, with 6 bases remaining between them. The CDR3 is 14 residues long. The germline CDR1 and CDR2 sequences are SGHTA and FQGNSA. The CDR3 nucleotides read TGTGCCAGCAGCTTAGCGGCACCCCAAGAGACCCAGTACTTC. It translates to CASSLAAPQETQYF.